What follows is one TCR beta chain and its context. Its matching antigen is unknown. Trimming shortened V by 3 bases and J by 6 bases, and 12 bases separated the two germline ends. The germline CDR1 and CDR2 sequences are MNHEY and SVGAGI. This CDR3 region has 13 residues. The data are from a study of cytomegalovirus exposure and HLA in healthy donors. Study-wide findings and caveats: Later findings reportedly placed an Asian-associated ancestry cluster below the roughly 660-donor mean for N-insertions. Association of a missense DCLRE1C variant with TCR beta V- and J-gene trimming was reported in a later analysis. Indistinguishable V segments, including TRBV6-2 and TRBV6-3, were excluded.

This PCR relied on a set of 60 Vbeta primers and 13 Jbeta primers. In the authors' workflow: Around 10 million of the 60 million to 80 million unique TCR beta chains counted in a later analysis were shared. TCRdb keeps only in-frame clones here, not all; method: immunoSEQ multiplex PCR. From that table come the V and J calls and clone size; the DNA was used to work out D and trimming. The sample has some 90,000 clones; 60% to 75% are singletons. The rearrangement joins TRBV6-5 to TRBJ2-7, with TRBD1 as a possible D gene (5 bases). The sequence was obtained from a woman in her 70s in good health and CMV-seropositive. Sequencing was performed on PBMCs. The CDR3 sequence: CASSYSRDTEQYF. The CDR3 region has the DNA TGTGCCAGCAGTTATTCCAGGGATACCGAGCAGTACTTC.